These 10 T cell receptor beta chains share one sample of origin, sequenced in a study of beta chain features in type 1 diabetes. As every portion of the isolated RNA was reverse transcribed, the sequencing read expressed TCRB transcripts. The table came from immunoSEQ multiplex PCR; TCRdb's copy has only in-frame clones and leaves some out. The table records roughly 240,000 clones, 68% of them present only once. The sample taken for sequencing was naive CD4+ T cells from blood. Receptors originate from a man under 40 in good health.

This rearrangement joins TRBV2 to TRBJ2-1; D is unresolved. The CDR3 loop spans 13 amino acids. V was clipped by 4 bases and J by 5 bases, with 9 bases between them. In germline, CDR1 is SNHLY, CDR2 FYNNEI. The CDR3: CASSVALNNEQFF. The CDR3 nucleotides are TGTGCCAGCAGTGTAGCCTTAAACAATGAGCAGTTCTTC.

The sample holds a few counts of this clone. Here the CDR3 DNA reads TGCAGCGTAGCGAGCGGGAGGAATGTGAATACGCAGTATTTT. Residues: CSVASGRNVNTQYF. The rearrangement joins TRBV29-1 to TRBJ2-3; 9 bases line up with TRBD2. The trim removed 6 bases at V and 7 bases at J, leaving 11 bases unmatched. Per germline, CDR1 SQVTM and CDR2 ANQGSEA. CDR3 length equals 14 residues.

This clone was recorded once. This chain connects TRBV25-1 to TRBJ2-2, with D maybe TRBD2 (5 bases). Between the trimmed V and J ends, which lost 4 bases and 2 bases, there was a span of 11 bases. Germline V gene lookup returns CDR1 MGHDK and CDR2 SYGVNS. The CDR3 contains 15 residues. The CDR3 is CASSVSGINTGELFF. In DNA form, the CDR3 reads TGTGCCAGCAGTGTATCCGGGATTAACACCGGGGAGCTGTTTTTT.

The chain links TRBV5-1 to TRBJ1-1; D unclear. The CDR3 is 14 amino acids. Trimming removed 5 bases at V and 6 bases at J, with 17 bases between. Germline-derived CDR1 and CDR2 are SGHRS and YFSETQ. CDR3 sequence reads: CASSPQAGRPEAFF. CDR3 bases: TGCGCCAGCAGTCCCCAGGCCGGGAGGCCTGAAGCTTTCTTT.

V usage is TRBV5-4 and J usage is TRBJ2-1; D remains unclear. CDR1 and CDR2 from the germline V gene are SGHNT and YYREEE (reference sequence). Trimming took 5 bases from V and 4 from J, leaving 16 bases between them. The CDR3 covers 15 residues. CDR3 in amino acids: CASRTDLRKYNEQFF. The CDR3 nucleotides are TGTGCCAGCAGAACGGACCTTAGAAAATACAATGAGCAGTTCTTC.

The chain employs TRBV30 and TRBJ1-2, with D unclear. The germline CDR1 and CDR2 sequences are GTSNPN and SVGIG (reference sequence). V dropped 2 bases and J dropped 3 bases, with 10 bases sitting between them. The CDR3 loop spans 13 amino acids. The chain's CDR3 is CAWSFQGDYGYTF. CDR3 in DNA: TGTGCCTGGAGTTTCCAAGGCGACTATGGCTACACCTTC.

V and J are TRBV29-1 and TRBJ1-2; D uncertain. CDR1 and CDR2 (germline): SQVTM, ANQGSEA. The CDR3 has 12 amino acids. With 2 bases removed from V and 4 bases from J, the gap between germline ends came to 8 bases. CDR3 coding DNA: TGCAGCGTTGAACACCGTAGCTATGGCTACACCTTC. Translating it yields CSVEHRSYGYTF.

V is TRBV2 and J is TRBJ1-2; D gene uncertain. The CDR3 consists of 13 residues. Germline-derived CDR1 and CDR2 are SNHLY and FYNNEI. With 4 bases removed from V and 6 bases from J, the gap between germline ends came to 12 bases. DNA of the CDR3: TGTGCCAGCAGTGCTCGATGGGTAGATGGCTACACCTTC. It codes for CASSARWVDGYTF.

The chain uses TRBV7-9 and TRBJ2-7; D is unresolved. Looked up from germline, CDR1 is SEHNR and CDR2 is FQNEAQ (reference sequence). Deletions cut 1 base from V and 2 bases from J, with 9 bases between. CDR3 length equals 14 residues. The CDR3 reads CASSLDQSTYEQYF. DNA of the CDR3: TGTGCCAGCAGCTTAGACCAATCGACCTACGAGCAGTACTTC.

The CDR3 DNA reads as TGTGCCAGCAGTGCTTTCACAGATACGCAGTATTTT. This gives the protein CASSAFTDTQYF. This chain joins TRBV2 and TRBJ2-3; D is uncertain. V dropped 4 bases and J dropped 2 bases, with 4 bases sitting between them. This CDR3 region has 12 residues. The V gene's germline CDR1 is SNHLY and CDR2 FYNNEI.